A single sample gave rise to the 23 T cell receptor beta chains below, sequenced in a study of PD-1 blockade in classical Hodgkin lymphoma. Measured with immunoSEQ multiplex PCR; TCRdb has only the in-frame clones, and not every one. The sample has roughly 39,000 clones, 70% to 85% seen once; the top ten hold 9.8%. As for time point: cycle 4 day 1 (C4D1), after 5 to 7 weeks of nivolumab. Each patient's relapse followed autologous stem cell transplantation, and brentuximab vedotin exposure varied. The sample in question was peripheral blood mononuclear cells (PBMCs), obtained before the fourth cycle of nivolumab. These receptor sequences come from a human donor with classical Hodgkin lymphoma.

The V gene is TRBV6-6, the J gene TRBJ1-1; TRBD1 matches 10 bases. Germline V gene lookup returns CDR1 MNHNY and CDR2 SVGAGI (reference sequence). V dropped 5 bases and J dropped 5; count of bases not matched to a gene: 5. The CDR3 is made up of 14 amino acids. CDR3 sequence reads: CASSPRTGGTEAFF. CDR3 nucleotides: TGTGCCAGCAGTCCCAGGACAGGGGGGACTGAAGCTTTCTTT.

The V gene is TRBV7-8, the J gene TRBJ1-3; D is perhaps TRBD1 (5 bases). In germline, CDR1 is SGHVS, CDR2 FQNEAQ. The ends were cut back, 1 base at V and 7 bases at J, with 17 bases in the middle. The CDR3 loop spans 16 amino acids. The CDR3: CASSLGKGLRANTIYF. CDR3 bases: TGTGCCAGCAGCTTAGGCAAGGGACTCCGCGCTAACACCATATATTTT.

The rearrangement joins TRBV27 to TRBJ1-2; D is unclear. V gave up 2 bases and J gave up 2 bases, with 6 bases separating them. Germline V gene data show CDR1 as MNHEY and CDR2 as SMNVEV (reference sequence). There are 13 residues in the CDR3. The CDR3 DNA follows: TGTGCCAGCAGTTTAAGGCCGAACTATGGCTACACCTTC. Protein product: CASSLRPNYGYTF.

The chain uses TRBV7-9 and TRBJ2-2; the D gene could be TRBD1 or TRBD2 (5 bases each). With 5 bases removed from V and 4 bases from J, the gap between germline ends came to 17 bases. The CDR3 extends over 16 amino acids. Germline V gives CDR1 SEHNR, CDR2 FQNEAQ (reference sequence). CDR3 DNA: TGTGCCAGCAGCCTAGAGGGGTTTATGGGCACCGGGGAGCTGTTTTTT. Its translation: CASSLEGFMGTGELFF.

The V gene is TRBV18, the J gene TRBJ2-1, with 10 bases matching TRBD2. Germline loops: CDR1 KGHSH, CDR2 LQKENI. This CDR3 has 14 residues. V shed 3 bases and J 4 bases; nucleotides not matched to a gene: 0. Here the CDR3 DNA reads TGTGCCAGCTCACCTAGCGGGGGGTACAATGAGCAGTTCTTC. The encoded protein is CASSPSGGYNEQFF.

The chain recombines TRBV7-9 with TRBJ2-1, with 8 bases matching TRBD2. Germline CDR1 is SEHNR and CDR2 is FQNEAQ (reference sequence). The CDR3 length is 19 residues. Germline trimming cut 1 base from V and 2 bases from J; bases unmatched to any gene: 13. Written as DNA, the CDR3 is TGTGCCAGCAGCTTAGGTAGCGGGGCCTCGGGGACCACCTACAATGAGCAGTTCTTC. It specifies CASSLGSGASGTTYNEQFF.

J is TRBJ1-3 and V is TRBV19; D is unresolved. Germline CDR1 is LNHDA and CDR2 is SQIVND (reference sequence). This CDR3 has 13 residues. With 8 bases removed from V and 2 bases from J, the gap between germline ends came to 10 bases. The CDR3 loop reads CASYARPGNTIYF. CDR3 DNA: TGTGCCAGTTATGCAAGACCTGGAAACACCATATATTTT.

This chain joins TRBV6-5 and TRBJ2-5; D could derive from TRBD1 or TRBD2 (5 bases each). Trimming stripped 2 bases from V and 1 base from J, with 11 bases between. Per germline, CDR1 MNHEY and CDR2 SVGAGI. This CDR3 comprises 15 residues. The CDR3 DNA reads TGTGCCAGCAGTTACCCGGGACGGGGCCAAGAGACCCAGTACTTC. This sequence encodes CASSYPGRGQETQYF.

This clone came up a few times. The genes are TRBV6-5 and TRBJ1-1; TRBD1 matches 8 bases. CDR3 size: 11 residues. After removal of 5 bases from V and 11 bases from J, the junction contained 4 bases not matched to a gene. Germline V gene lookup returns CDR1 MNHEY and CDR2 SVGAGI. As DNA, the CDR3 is TGTGCCAGCAGTGGACAGGGTCCGGCTTTCTTT. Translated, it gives CASSGQGPAFF.

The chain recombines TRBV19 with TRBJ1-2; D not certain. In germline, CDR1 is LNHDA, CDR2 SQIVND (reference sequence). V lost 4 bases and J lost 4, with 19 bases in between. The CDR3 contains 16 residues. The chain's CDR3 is CASSRAGGERLYGYTF. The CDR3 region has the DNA TGTGCCAGTAGTAGGGCAGGCGGGGAGCGGCTCTATGGCTACACCTTC.

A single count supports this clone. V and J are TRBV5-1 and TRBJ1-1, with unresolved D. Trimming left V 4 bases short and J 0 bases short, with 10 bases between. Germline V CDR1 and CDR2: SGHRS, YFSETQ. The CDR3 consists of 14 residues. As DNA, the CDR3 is TGCGCCAGCAGCCTCGTTGGGATGAACACTGAAGCTTTCTTT. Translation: CASSLVGMNTEAFF.

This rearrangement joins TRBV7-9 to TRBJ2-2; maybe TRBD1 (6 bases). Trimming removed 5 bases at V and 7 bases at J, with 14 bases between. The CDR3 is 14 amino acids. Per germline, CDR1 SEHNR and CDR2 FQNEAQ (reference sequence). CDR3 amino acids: CASSPWTVFGELFF. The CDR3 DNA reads TGTGCCAGCAGCCCATGGACAGTGTTCGGGGAGCTGTTTTTT.

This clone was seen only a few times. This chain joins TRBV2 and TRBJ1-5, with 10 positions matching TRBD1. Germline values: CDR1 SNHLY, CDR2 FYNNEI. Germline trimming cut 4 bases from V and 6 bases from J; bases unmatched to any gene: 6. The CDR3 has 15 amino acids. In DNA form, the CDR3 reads TGTGCCAGCAGTGGCGGGACAGGGGAAGGTCAGCCCCAGCATTTT. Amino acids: CASSGGTGEGQPQHF.

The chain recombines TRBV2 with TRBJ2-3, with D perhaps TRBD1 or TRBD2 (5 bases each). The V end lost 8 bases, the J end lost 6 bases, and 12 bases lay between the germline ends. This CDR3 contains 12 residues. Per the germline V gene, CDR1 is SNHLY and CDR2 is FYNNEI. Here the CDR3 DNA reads TGTGCCAGCGAGGGGACGGGGGATACGCAGTATTTT. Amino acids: CASEGTGDTQYF.

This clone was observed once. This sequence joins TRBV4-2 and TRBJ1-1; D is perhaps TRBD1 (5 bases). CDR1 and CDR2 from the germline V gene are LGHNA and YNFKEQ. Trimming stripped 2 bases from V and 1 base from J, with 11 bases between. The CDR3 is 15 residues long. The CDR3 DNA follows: TGTGCCAGCAGCCAACTCCAGGGAGAGAACACTGAAGCTTTCTTT. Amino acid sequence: CASSQLQGENTEAFF.

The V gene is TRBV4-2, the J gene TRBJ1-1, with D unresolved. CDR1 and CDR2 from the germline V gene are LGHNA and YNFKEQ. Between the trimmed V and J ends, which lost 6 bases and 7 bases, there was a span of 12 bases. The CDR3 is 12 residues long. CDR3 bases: TGTGCCAGCAGATTAGGGAACCTTGAAGCTTTCTTT. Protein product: CASRLGNLEAFF.

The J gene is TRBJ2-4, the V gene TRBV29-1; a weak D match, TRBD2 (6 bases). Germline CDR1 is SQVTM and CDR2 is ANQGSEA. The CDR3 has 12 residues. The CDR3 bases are TGCAGTGCGGGGATATCGGGTTACATTCAGTACTTC. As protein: CSAGISGYIQYF.

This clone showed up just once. The CDR3: CASSIIAGVTDTQYF. Written as DNA, the CDR3 is TGTGCCAGCAGCATAATAGCGGGGGTCACAGATACGCAGTATTTT. The chain has TRBV7-8 and TRBJ2-3; the match to TRBD2 covers 9 bases. The CDR3 totals 15 residues. The J segment lost 2 bases and the V segment lost 5 bases, leaving 5 bases of the junction unmatched. Germline values: CDR1 SGHVS, CDR2 FQNEAQ.

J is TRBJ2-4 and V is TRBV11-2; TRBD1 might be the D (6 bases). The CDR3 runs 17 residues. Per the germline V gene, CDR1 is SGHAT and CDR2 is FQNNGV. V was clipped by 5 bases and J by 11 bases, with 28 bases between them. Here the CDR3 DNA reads TGTGCCAGCAGCCCACTAGGAAGTGTCAGGGGTGAAACATTTCAGTACTTC. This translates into CASSPLGSVRGETFQYF. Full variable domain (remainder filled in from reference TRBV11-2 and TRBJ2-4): EAGVAQSPRYKIIEKRQSVAFWCNPISGHATLYWYQQILGQGPKLLIQFQNNGVVDDSQLPKDRFSAERLKGVDSTLKIQPAKLEDSAVYLCASSPLGSVRGETFQYFGAGTRLSVL.

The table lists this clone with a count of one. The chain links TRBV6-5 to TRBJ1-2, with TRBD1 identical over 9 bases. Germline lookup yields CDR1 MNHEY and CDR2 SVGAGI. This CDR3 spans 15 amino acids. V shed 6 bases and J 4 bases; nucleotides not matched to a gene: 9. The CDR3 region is CASRTYLGQGYGYTF. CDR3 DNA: TGTGCCAGCAGGACCTACCTGGGACAGGGCTATGGCTACACCTTC.

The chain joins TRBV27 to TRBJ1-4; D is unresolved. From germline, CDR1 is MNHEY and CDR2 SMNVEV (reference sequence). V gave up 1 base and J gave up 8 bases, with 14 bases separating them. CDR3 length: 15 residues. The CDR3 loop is CASSLYSGFQEKLFF. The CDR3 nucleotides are TGTGCCAGCAGTTTATATTCTGGGTTTCAAGAAAAACTGTTTTTT.

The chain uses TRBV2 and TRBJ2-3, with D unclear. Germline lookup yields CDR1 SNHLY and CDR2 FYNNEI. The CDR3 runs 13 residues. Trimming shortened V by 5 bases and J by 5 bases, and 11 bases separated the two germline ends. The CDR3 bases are TGTGCCAGCAGTACAGTATGGGGAGATACGCAGTATTTT. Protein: CASSTVWGDTQYF. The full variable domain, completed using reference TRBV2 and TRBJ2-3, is EPEVTQTPSHQVTQMGQEVILRCVPISNHLYFYWYRQILGQKVEFLVSFYNNEISEKSEIFDDQFSVERPDGSNFTLKIRSTKLEDSAMYFCASSTVWGDTQYFGPGTRLTVL.

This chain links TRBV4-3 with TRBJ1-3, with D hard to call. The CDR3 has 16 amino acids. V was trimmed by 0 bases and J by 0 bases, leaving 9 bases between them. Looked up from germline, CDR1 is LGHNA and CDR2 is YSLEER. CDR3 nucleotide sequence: TGCGCCAGCAGCCAAGATCTAGCCGGCTCTGGAAACACCATATATTTT. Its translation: CASSQDLAGSGNTIYF.